This TCR beta chain was documented in a study of blood T cell repertoires in COVID-19. Patients of the Seattle cohort, enrolled during active infection, were followed longitudinally. Assay: immunoSEQ multiplex PCR; the TCRdb copy retains only in-frame clones and omits some. The sample lists over 150,000 clones, roughly 83% occurring once. This CDR3 has 12 residues. V was pared by 0 bases and J by 11 bases, with 10 bases between. Germline V gives CDR1 MGHRA, CDR2 YSYEKL. What was sequenced was peripheral blood. The TCR comes from a woman aged 60-70 years with COVID-19, enrolled during active disease. The rearrangement joins TRBV4-1 to TRBJ1-1; D remains ambiguous. The CDR3 is CASSQDPGKAFF. The CDR3 DNA reads TGCGCCAGCAGCCAAGACCCAGGCAAGGCTTTCTTT.